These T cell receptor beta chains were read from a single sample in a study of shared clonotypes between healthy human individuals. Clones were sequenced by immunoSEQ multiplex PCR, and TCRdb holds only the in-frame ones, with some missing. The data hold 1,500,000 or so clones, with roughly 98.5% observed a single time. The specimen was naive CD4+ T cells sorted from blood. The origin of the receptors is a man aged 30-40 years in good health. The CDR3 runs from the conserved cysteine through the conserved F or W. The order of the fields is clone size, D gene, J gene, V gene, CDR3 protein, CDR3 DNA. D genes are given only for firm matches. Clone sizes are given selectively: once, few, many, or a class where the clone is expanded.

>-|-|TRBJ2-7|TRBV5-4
CASSFASSGVEQYF
TGTGCCAGCAGCTTTGCCTCTTCAGGTGTCGAGCAGTACTTC
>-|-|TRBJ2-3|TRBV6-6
CASSYGSGTDTQYF
TGTGCCAGCAGTTACGGGTCGGGCACAGATACGCAGTATTTT
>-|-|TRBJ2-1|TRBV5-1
CASSLVLAGSYNEQFF
TGCGCCAGCAGCTTGGTTTTGGCGGGTTCCTACAATGAGCAGTTCTTC
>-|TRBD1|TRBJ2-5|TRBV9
CASSVDRGAQYF
TGTGCCAGCAGCGTTGACAGGGGGGCCCAGTACTTC
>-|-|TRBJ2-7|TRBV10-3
CATKPQLVSVMEYF
TGTGCCACCAAACCCCAGCTTGTTAGCGTGATGGAGTACTTC
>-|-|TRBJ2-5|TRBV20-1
CSASLETQYF
TGCAGTGCCTCGTTAGAGACCCAGTACTTC
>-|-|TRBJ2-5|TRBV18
CASSLDASETQYF
TGTGCCAGCTCACTGGACGCATCTGAGACCCAGTACTTC
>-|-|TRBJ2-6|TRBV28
CASSFLVSGANVLTF
TGTGCCAGCAGTTTCTTGGTATCTGGGGCCAACGTCCTGACTTTC
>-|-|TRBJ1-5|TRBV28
CASSRSNQPQHF
TGTGCCAGCTCTCGTAGCAATCAGCCCCAGCATTTT
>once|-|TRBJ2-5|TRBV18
CASSPLPGTRPTKTTETQYF
TGTGCCAGCTCACCGCTACCTGGGACAAGGCCTACAAAGACAACAGAGACCCAGTACTTC